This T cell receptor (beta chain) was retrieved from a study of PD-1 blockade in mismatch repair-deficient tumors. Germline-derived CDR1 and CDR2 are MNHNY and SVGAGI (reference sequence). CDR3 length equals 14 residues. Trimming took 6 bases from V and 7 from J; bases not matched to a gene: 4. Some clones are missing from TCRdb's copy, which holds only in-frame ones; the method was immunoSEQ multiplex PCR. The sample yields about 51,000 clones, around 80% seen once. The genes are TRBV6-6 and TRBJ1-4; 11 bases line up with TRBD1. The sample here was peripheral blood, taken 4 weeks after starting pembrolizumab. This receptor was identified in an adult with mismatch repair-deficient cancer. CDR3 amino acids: CASSGQGAGEKLFF. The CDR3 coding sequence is TGTGCCAGCAGCGGACAGGGGGCGGGTGAAAAACTGTTTTTT.